This paragraph covers one T cell receptor (beta chain) sequence. Its antigen is unknown. The analysis combined second doses at about 4 or about 12 weeks. The sample belongs to a study of T cell responses to AZD1222 COVID-19 vaccine. Findings and caveats of the study: The span of vaccine-associated CD4 TCRs extended across spike, with dominance at 160-218 and 743-854. Repertoires in all cases were sampled only once the peak T cell response had passed. Variant regions that are unmutated are reportedly the target of nearly half of spike-specific TCRs.

Only in-frame clones appear in the TCRdb table, and some are missing; sequencing was by immunoSEQ multiplex PCR. This table holds 150,000 to 250,000 clones, approximately 90% found once. Trimming removed 3 bases from V and 5 bases from J, with 7 bases in between. Germline CDR1 SGHVS, CDR2 FQNEAQ. The CDR3 length is 13 residues. V gene TRBV7-8 combines with J gene TRBJ2-2, with D hard to call. This material consisted of peripheral blood, taken 28 days after the second AZD1222 dose. This clonotype was sampled from an adult who received the AZD1222 COVID-19 vaccine. CDR3 region: CASSLRQTGELFF. In nucleotides, the CDR3 is TGTGCCAGCAGCTTGAGGCAAACCGGGGAGCTGTTTTTT. The variable domain in full, completed from reference TRBV7-8 and TRBJ2-2, reads GAGVSQSPRYKVAKRGQDVALRCDPISGHVSLFWYQQALGQGPEFLTYFQNEAQLDKSGLPSDRFFAERPEGSVSTLKIQRTQQEDSAVYLCASSLRQTGELFFGEGSRLTVL.